Each of the 29 T cell receptor beta chains below was sequenced from the same sample in a study of Graves' ophthalmopathy and Graves' hyperthyroidism. Amplifying from RNA transcripts, the study obtained TCR beta CDR3 regions. An opening RT-PCR round employed HTBI primers and preceded a second-round multiplex PCR. TCRdb reprocessed the multiplex PCR reads via MiXCR and lists one record per CDR3 protein. The sample yields approximately 1.2 million distinct CDR3 sequences, about 35% seen once. The sequenced sample consisted of peripheral blood or thyroid tissue (not recorded which). These TCRs come from an adult man with Graves' hyperthyroidism.

V and J are TRBV2 and TRBJ2-2; TRBD2 matches at 11 bases. This CDR3 is built from 17 residues. The V gene's germline CDR1 is SNHLY and CDR2 FYNNEI. V trimming: 1 base; J trimming: 9 bases; junction bases outside the gene matches: 10. Written as DNA, the CDR3 is TGTGCCAGCAGTGAAGGCCCGGGACTAGCGGCTAAGAGGGAGCTGTTTTTT. It yields the protein CASSEGPGLAAKRELFF.

The chain combines TRBV20-1 with TRBJ2-2; D gene unclear. CDR3 length equals 13 residues. The V gene's germline CDR1 is DFQATT and CDR2 SNEGSKA (reference sequence). The V and J ends lost 3 bases and 1 base respectively, with 6 bases between them. The CDR3 sequence is CSASVRNTGELFF. The DNA of the CDR3 is TGCAGTGCTAGTGTTAGGAACACCGGGGAGCTGTTTTTT.

This clonotype was seen at least ten times. The chain has TRBV10-3 and TRBJ1-6; D possibly corresponds to TRBD1 (5 bases). This CDR3 has 14 amino acids. Trimming pared 2 bases from V and 9 bases from J, leaving 11 bases between. The germline gives CDR1 ENHRY, CDR2 SYGVKD. The CDR3 is CAISERGGPSPLHF. The CDR3 DNA sequence: TGTGCCATCAGTGAGCGGGGGGGACCTTCACCCCTCCACTTT.

This clonotype was picked up many times. V is TRBV25-1 and J is TRBJ1-2; D unresolved. CDR3 length equals 14 residues. Germline V lookup: CDR1 MGHDK, CDR2 SYGVNS. Trimming left V 2 bases short and J 4 bases short, with 11 bases between. For the CDR3, the DNA is TGTGCCAGCAGTGAACAAGGGCCTTCCTATGGCTACACCTTC. Encoded protein: CASSEQGPSYGYTF.

This clonotype was seen a handful of times. This chain joins TRBV6-5 and TRBJ1-1, with 7 bases fitting TRBD1. Germline assignment: CDR1 MNHEY and CDR2 SVGAGI. The CDR3 runs to 13 residues. Losses at the gene ends were 8 bases for V and 5 bases for J; bases not matched to a gene: 8. CDR3 sequence reads: CASRGQGETEAFF. The CDR3 DNA reads TGTGCCAGCCGCGGGCAGGGGGAGACTGAAGCTTTCTTT.

This clonotype has ten or more counts. This rearrangement joins TRBV6-2 or TRBV6-3 to TRBJ2-7; D not certain. This CDR3 has 12 residues. V gave up 6 bases and J gave up 3 bases, with 9 bases separating them. From germline, CDR1 is MNHEY and CDR2 SVGEGT. CDR3: CASSYRGYEQYF. The DNA for the CDR3 is TGTGCCAGCAGCTATAGAGGCTACGAGCAGTACTTC.

The chain uses TRBV29-1 and TRBJ1-2; possibly TRBD1 for D (5 bases). CDR3 size: 15 residues. CDR1 and CDR2 from the germline V gene are SQVTM and ANQGSEA. Trimming cost V 2 bases and J 2 bases, with 15 bases left between them. CDR3 amino acids: CSVEKPGTGNYGYTF. CDR3 nucleotides: TGCAGCGTTGAAAAGCCCGGGACGGGAAACTATGGCTACACCTTC.

This clonotype occurred a few times. The rearrangement joins TRBV27 to TRBJ1-2; D unresolved. Looked up from germline, CDR1 is MNHEY and CDR2 is SMNVEV (reference sequence). V was shortened by 8 bases and J by 3 bases, with 13 bases between the two germline ends. CDR3 length: 13 residues. CDR3 residues: CASRINTDYGYTF. CDR3 DNA: TGTGCCAGCCGGATTAACACAGACTATGGCTACACCTTC.

The chain couples TRBV7-9 to TRBJ2-7; 7 positions match TRBD2. With V trimmed by 0 bases and J by 3 bases, 5 bases remained unmatched. The germline gives CDR1 SEHNR, CDR2 FQNEAQ (reference sequence). This CDR3 comprises 15 residues. Here the CDR3 DNA reads TGTGCCAGCAGCTTAGCCGGACTAGTTGTCTACGAGCAGTACTTC. This encodes CASSLAGLVVYEQYF.

This clonotype was found a few times. The CDR3 ends on some other residue instead of the conserved phenylalanine or tryptophan, so this is likely a read error. No DNA is shown, since the ends of the CDR3 on it are uncertain; the CDR3 is the one TCRdb lists. The chain has TRBV25-1 and TRBJ2-7; the table's D call, TRBD2, was not checked against the DNA. The length of the CDR3 is 12 amino acids, counting both ends. The V gene's germline CDR1 is MGHDK and CDR2 SYGVNS. The chain's CDR3 is CASSESVPERTS.

This clonotype was recorded at least ten times. The rearrangement links TRBV15 to TRBJ1-6, with 8 bases identical to TRBD1. CDR3 length: 15 residues. After removal of 0 bases from V and 7 bases from J, the junction contained 2 bases not matched to a gene. CDR1 and CDR2 (germline): LNHNV, YYDKDF (reference sequence). In DNA, the CDR3 is TGTGCCACCAGCAGAGAGACAGGGGCCAATTCACCCCTCCACTTT. Encoded protein: CATSRETGANSPLHF. The whole variable domain, remainder taken from reference TRBV15 and TRBJ1-6, is DAMVIQNPRYQVTQFGKPVTLSCSQTLNHNVMYWYQQKSSQAPKLLFHYYDKDFNNEADTPDNFQSRRPNTSFCFLDIRSPGLGDTAMYLCATSRETGANSPLHFGNGTRLTVT.

This clonotype was recorded many times. V gene TRBV20-1 combines with J gene TRBJ1-4, with a weak D call TRBD1 (6 bases). Germline values: CDR1 DFQATT, CDR2 SNEGSKA (reference sequence). Trimming shortened V by 1 base and J by 8 bases, and 14 bases separated the two germline ends. The CDR3 length is 14 residues. CDR3 sequence (DNA): TGCAGTGCTAGAGCCCAGGGGTTCGAGGAAAAACTGTTTTTT. Translation: CSARAQGFEEKLFF.

The table lists this clonotype with many counts. The chain recombines TRBV14 with TRBJ2-6; D gene unclear. The V and J ends lost 0 bases and 2 bases respectively, with 11 bases between them. This CDR3 spans 17 amino acids. CDR1 SGHDN and CDR2 FVKESK come from the germline V gene. CDR3 coding DNA: TGTGCCAGCAGCCAAGATCTCCGGCTGACTGGGGCCAACGTCCTGACTTTC. It encodes CASSQDLRLTGANVLTF.

The chain combines TRBV2 with TRBJ2-5; TRBD1 matches 8 bases. Trimming cost V 8 bases and J 5 bases; bases outside gene matches: 13. Germline values: CDR1 SNHLY, CDR2 FYNNEI. The CDR3 spans 15 residues. In DNA, the CDR3 is TGTGCCAGCGTTGTCGGGGCAGGGGGCGGGGAGACCCAGTACTTC. It specifies CASVVGAGGGETQYF.

This chain links TRBV7-6 with TRBJ2-7; 7 bases are a match to TRBD2. Germline CDR1 SGHVS, CDR2 FNYEAQ. The CDR3 length is 14 residues. The J segment lost 6 bases and the V segment lost 1 base, leaving 6 bases of the junction unmatched. CDR3 sequence reads: CASSLGTSLREQYF. CDR3 DNA: TGTGCCAGCAGCTTAGGGACTAGTCTTCGCGAGCAGTACTTC.

This clonotype was observed at least ten times. The chain uses TRBV5-1 and TRBJ1-2; D gene ambiguous. The V gene's germline CDR1 is SGHRS and CDR2 YFSETQ. V lost 0 bases and J 5 bases, leaving 8 bases between the germline ends. There are 13 residues in the CDR3. The CDR3 sequence: CASSLGGEYGYTF. CDR3 nucleotide sequence: TGCGCCAGCAGCTTGGGCGGGGAATATGGCTACACCTTC.

This clonotype was found a few times. The V and J genes are TRBV5-5 and TRBJ2-2; D may be TRBD2 (5 bases). CDR3 length: 14 amino acids. With 4 bases removed from V and 4 bases from J, the gap between germline ends came to 11 bases. CDR1 is SGHKS, CDR2 YYEKEE, per germline (reference sequence). DNA for the CDR3: TGTGCCAGCAGCCTCGGGGAGAGCACCGGGGAGCTGTTTTTT. This sequence encodes CASSLGESTGELFF.

As to this clonotype: The junction departs from the called germline gene at one end, perhaps through a read error. The chain employs TRBV5-1 and TRBJ1-5; TRBD1 agrees at 9 bases. Germline V CDR1 and CDR2: SGHRS, YFSETQ. This CDR3 region has 15 residues. As DNA, the CDR3 is TGCGCCAACAGCTCGGGGACAGGGAGTAATCAGCCCCAGCATTTT. Its translation: CANSSGTGSNQPQHF.

This chain links TRBV10-2 with TRBJ1-3; D is ambiguous. The V gene's germline CDR1 is WSHSY and CDR2 SAAADI. The CDR3 has 15 residues. V was shortened by 3 bases and J by 0 bases, with 9 bases between the two germline ends. The CDR3 sequence is CASSDPTTSGNTIYF. CDR3 bases: TGCGCCAGCAGTGACCCGACAACCTCTGGAAACACCATATATTTT.

Ten or more counts support this clonotype. This chain joins TRBV20-1 and TRBJ1-5; no reliable D call. Trimming removed 6 bases from V and 4 bases from J, with 10 bases in between. The CDR3 spans 12 residues. Germline CDR1 DFQATT, CDR2 SNEGSKA (reference sequence). CDR3 residues: CSARTPNQPQHF. The CDR3 bases are TGCAGTGCCCGCACCCCTAATCAGCCCCAGCATTTT.

Ten or more counts support this clonotype. V is TRBV4-1 and J is TRBJ1-2; TRBD1 aligns across 7 bases. Germline V gives CDR1 MGHRA, CDR2 YSYEKL. The CDR3 consists of 15 residues. Unmatched junction bases numbered 11, after V lost 5 bases and J lost 5 bases. The CDR3 sequence is CASSENADREYGYTF. CDR3 nucleotides: TGCGCCAGCAGCGAAAATGCCGACAGGGAGTATGGCTACACCTTC.

In this sample, this clonotype turned up once. The chain recombines TRBV5-4 with TRBJ2-2; D is possibly TRBD1 or TRBD2 (5 bases each). The germline gives CDR1 SGHNT, CDR2 YYREEE (reference sequence). Trimming took 1 base from V and 7 from J, leaving 17 bases between them. The CDR3 length is 16 residues. In nucleotides, the CDR3 is TGTGCCAGCAGCTTGCCAGTCGTTGGGGGTAACGGGGAGCTGTTTTTT. This codes for CASSLPVVGGNGELFF.

As for this clonotype: A read error may account for a junction end that differs from germline. The V gene is TRBV5-1, the J gene TRBJ2-2; D perhaps matches TRBD2 (6 bases). CDR1 is SGHRS and CDR2 is YFSETQ in the germline V gene. The CDR3 has 12 residues. The chain's CDR3 is CSSPGSTGELFF. CDR3 bases: TGCTCCAGCCCCGGGAGCACCGGGGAGCTGTTTTTT.

Details on this clonotype: A read error is possible here, since a much larger clone lies one base away. The conserved closing phenylalanine or tryptophan is absent in this CDR3, likely reflecting a read error. This chain uses TRBV29-1 with TRBJ2-5, with D unresolved. CDR3 size: 13 residues. CDR1 is SQVTM and CDR2 is ANQGSEA in the germline V gene. With 2 bases removed from V and 5 bases from J, the gap between germline ends came to 12 bases. The CDR3 nucleotides are TGCAGCGTTGAAACGGCAGGCCGGGAGACCCAGTACCTC. Translated, it gives CSVETAGRETQYL.

The chain joins TRBV29-1 to TRBJ1-1, with TRBD1 identical over 8 bases. The germline V gene has CDR1 SQVTM and CDR2 ANQGSEA. The CDR3 is made up of 14 amino acids. Germline trimming cut 4 bases from V and 0 bases from J; bases unmatched to any gene: 4. The CDR3 reads CSVAGTGLNTEAFF. In DNA form, the CDR3 reads TGCAGCGTTGCAGGGACAGGCTTGAACACTGAAGCTTTCTTT.

The J gene is TRBJ1-3, the V gene TRBV20-1; TRBD1 matches 8 bases. The germline V gene encodes CDR1 DFQATT and CDR2 SNEGSKA (reference sequence). The CDR3 covers 15 residues. V was clipped by 1 base and J by 0 bases; unmatched bases: 2. The CDR3 spells CSARGDRGSGNTIYF. CDR3 sequence (DNA): TGCAGTGCTAGAGGCGACAGGGGCTCTGGAAACACCATATATTTT.

CDR3 in amino acids: CASSFGSVGRPEKLFF. The CDR3 region has the DNA TGTGCCAGCAGCTTTGGTTCCGTAGGGCGTCCTGAAAAACTGTTTTTT. The chain couples TRBV11-2 to TRBJ1-4; D remains unclear. V was shortened by 3 bases and J by 7 bases, with 18 bases between the two germline ends. The CDR3 is 16 residues long. Germline V gene sequence: CDR1 SGHAT, CDR2 FQNNGV.

This clonotype showed up many times. In nucleotides, the CDR3 is TGTGCCAGCAGCTTAGATTCCGGGAAAGAGACCCAGTACTTC. Translation: CASSLDSGKETQYF. The rearrangement links TRBV11-2 to TRBJ2-5, with D possibly matching TRBD2 (5 bases). CDR3 length: 14 amino acids. CDR1 is SGHAT, CDR2 FQNNGV, per germline. With 0 bases removed from V and 3 bases from J, the gap between germline ends came to 8 bases.

The chain combines TRBV7-2 with TRBJ2-5; D tentatively reads TRBD1 or TRBD2 (5 bases each). Between the trimmed V and J ends, which lost 1 base and 3 bases, there was a span of 15 bases. Germline CDR1 and CDR2: SGHTA and FQGNSA. The CDR3 runs to 16 residues. The CDR3, as DNA: TGTGCCAGCAGCTTAGGGGGGTCTTATCGGGAAGAGACCCAGTACTTC. It encodes CASSLGGSYREETQYF. The full variable domain, with the rest looked up from reference TRBV7-2 and TRBJ2-5, is GAGVSQSPSNKVTEKGKDVELRCDPISGHTALYWYRQSLGQGLEFLIYFQGNSAPDKSGLPSDRFSAERTGGSVSTLTIQRTQQEDSAVYLCASSLGGSYREETQYFGPGTRLLVL.